This TCR beta chain was retrieved from a study of blood T cell repertoires in COVID-19. The assay was immunoSEQ multiplex PCR, and TCRdb's table has in-frame clones only and misses some. Of about 310,000 clones in the sample, around 92% are singletons; the top ten hold over 8.5%. This CDR3 comprises 13 residues. The V and J ends lost 4 bases and 4 bases respectively, with 8 bases between them. Germline-derived CDR1 and CDR2 are LGHDT and YNNKEL (reference sequence). The chain recombines TRBV3-1 (or the pseudogene TRBV3-2) with TRBJ2-1, with D possibly matching TRBD2 (5 bases). The receptor was derived from a woman in her twenties or thirties who had recovered from COVID-19. Sequenced material: PBMCs or T cells enriched from blood (not recorded which). In DNA, the CDR3 is TGTGCCAGCAGCCTATCGGGGTACAATGAGCAGTTCTTC. It yields the protein CASSLSGYNEQFF.